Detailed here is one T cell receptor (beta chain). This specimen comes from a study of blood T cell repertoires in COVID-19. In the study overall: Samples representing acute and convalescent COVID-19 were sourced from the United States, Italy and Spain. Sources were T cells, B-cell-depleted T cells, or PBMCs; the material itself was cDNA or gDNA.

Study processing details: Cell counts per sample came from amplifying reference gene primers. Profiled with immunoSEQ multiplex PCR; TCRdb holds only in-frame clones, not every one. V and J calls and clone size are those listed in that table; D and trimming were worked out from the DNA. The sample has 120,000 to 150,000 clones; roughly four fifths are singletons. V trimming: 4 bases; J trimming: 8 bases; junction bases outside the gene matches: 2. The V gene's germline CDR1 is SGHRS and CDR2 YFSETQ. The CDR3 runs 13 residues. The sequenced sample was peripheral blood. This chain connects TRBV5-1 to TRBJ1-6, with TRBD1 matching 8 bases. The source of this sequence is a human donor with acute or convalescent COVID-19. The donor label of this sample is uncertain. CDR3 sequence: CASSQTGDSPLHF. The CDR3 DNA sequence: TGCGCCAGCAGCCAGACAGGGGATTCACCCCTCCACTTT.